The rows below give T cell receptor beta chains drawn from one sample of a study of blood T cell repertoires in COVID-19. Generated by immunoSEQ multiplex PCR, the TCRdb table keeps only in-frame clones and is missing some. This table has about 370,000 clones, more than 80% appearing once. The specimen was peripheral blood. The receptors derive from a woman in her 30s with COVID-19, enrolled during active disease. Each CDR3 is given with its conserved first and last residue. Fields, in order: V gene, J gene, CDR3 protein.

>TRBV4-3|TRBJ1-2
CASSHRDRGGDGYTF
>TRBV19|TRBJ2-7
CASSTSGGSAYEQYF
>TRBV28|TRBJ2-5
CASGTSQETQYF
>TRBV10-3|TRBJ2-5
CAAWTEGKETQYF
>TRBV29-1|TRBJ1-1
CSVVGGDSTEAFF
>TRBV9|TRBJ2-3
CASSVRLVTDTQYF
>TRBV20-1|TRBJ2-1
CSALGETQFF
>TRBV2|TRBJ2-5
CASSGGLAGGMTQYF
>TRBV19|TRBJ1-1
CASSQGSATEAFF
>TRBV5-4|TRBJ2-3
CASKVGLAADTQYF
>TRBV27|TRBJ2-2
CASSVTGYTGELFF